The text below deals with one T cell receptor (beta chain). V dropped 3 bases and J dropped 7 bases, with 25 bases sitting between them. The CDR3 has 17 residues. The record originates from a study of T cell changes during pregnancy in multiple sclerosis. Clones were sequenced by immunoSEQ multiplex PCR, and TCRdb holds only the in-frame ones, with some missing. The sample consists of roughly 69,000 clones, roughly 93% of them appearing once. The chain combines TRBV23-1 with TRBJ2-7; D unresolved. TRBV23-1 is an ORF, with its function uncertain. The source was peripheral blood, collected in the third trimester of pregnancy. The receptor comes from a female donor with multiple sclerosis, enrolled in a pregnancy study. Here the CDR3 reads CASSHVHPGSQRLEQYF. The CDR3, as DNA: TGCGCCAGCAGTCACGTACACCCCGGTTCCCAGAGGCTAGAGCAGTACTTC.